These 14 T cell receptor beta chains were sequenced from one sample in a study of identical twins. A single record per CDR3 protein comes from TCRdb applying MiXCR to the 5' RACE reads. This sample yields more than 600,000 distinct CDR3 sequences, of which over 15% are seen a single time; about 12% belongs to the top ten. These records were also assigned to another study, of T cells expressing NK-cell markers.

The sequenced sample consisted of PBMCs. The receptor source for this set is a woman aged 18 to 35 in good health.

This clonotype was seen repeatedly, ten times or more. The chain carries TRBV12-3 or TRBV12-4 and TRBJ1-5; no reliable D call. V lost 6 bases and J lost 5, with 14 bases in between. The CDR3 spans 14 residues. CDR3 residues: CASSGGNLHQPQHF. The CDR3 DNA sequence: TGTGCCAGCAGCGGAGGTAATCTTCATCAGCCCCAGCATTTT.

This chain links TRBV7-2 with TRBJ2-1; no firm D call. Germline V gives CDR1 SGHTA, CDR2 FQGNSA. V was clipped by 1 base and J by 6 bases, with 13 bases between them. The CDR3 is 15 amino acids. CDR3 in amino acids: CASSLGTAVANEQFF. In nucleotides, the CDR3 is TGTGCCAGCAGCTTAGGGACCGCGGTCGCCAATGAGCAGTTCTTC.

This chain joins TRBV20-1 and TRBJ2-5, with D tentatively TRBD1 or TRBD2 (5 bases each). Germline loops: CDR1 DFQATT, CDR2 SNEGSKA (reference sequence). V lost 0 bases to trimming and J lost 0 bases, with 11 bases between them. This CDR3 is 15 amino acids long. The CDR3 loop reads CSARDFRGDQETQYF. CDR3 DNA sequence: TGCAGTGCTAGAGATTTCAGAGGGGACCAAGAGACCCAGTACTTC.

This rearrangement joins TRBV20-1 to TRBJ2-7; no firm D call. Germline CDR1 DFQATT, CDR2 SNEGSKA (reference sequence). Trimming removed 2 bases from V and 0 bases from J, with 5 bases in between. CDR3 size: 12 residues. The CDR3 DNA reads TGCAGTGCTAGACACCCCTCCTACGAGCAGTACTTC. Its translation is CSARHPSYEQYF.

This clonotype was counted between two and nine times. The chain links TRBV12-3 or TRBV12-4 to TRBJ1-1; D gene unclear. This CDR3 is built from 16 residues. Trimming cost V 5 bases and J 6 bases, with 22 bases left between them. Written as DNA, the CDR3 is TGTGCCAGCAGTGGGGAGGGCGTACAGTATTTTGCTGAAGCTTTCTTT. Protein product: CASSGEGVQYFAEAFF.

The chain employs TRBV9 and TRBJ1-1; weak D call: TRBD1 (6 bases). This CDR3 comprises 14 residues. The germline gives CDR1 SGDLS, CDR2 YYNGEE. The V end lost 7 bases, the J end lost 11 bases, and 24 bases lay between the germline ends. In nucleotides, the CDR3 is TGTGCCAGCGGGAGTACCCAGGGGCCTGGGGGGGCTTTCTTT. Translation: CASGSTQGPGGAFF.

This clonotype was recorded a few times. The chain recombines TRBV20-1 with TRBJ2-1, with 10 bases that match TRBD2. Trimming cost V 2 bases and J 9 bases; bases outside gene matches: 13. Germline-derived CDR1 and CDR2 are DFQATT and SNEGSKA (reference sequence). The CDR3 spans 16 residues. This CDR3 is CSARRVLAGDGGEQFF. The DNA for the CDR3 is TGCAGTGCTAGAAGGGTCCTAGCGGGAGATGGGGGTGAGCAGTTCTTC.

Here the CDR3 reads CSATHSGKSYNEQFF. CDR3 coding DNA: TGCAGTGCTACCCATAGCGGGAAGTCTTACAATGAGCAGTTCTTC. V gene TRBV20-1 combines with J gene TRBJ2-1, with 8 bases aligning to TRBD2. The ends lost 4 bases at V and 4 bases at J; junction bases unmatched: 9. Germline CDR1 and CDR2: DFQATT and SNEGSKA (reference sequence). This CDR3 region has 15 residues.

V and J are TRBV11-2 and TRBJ2-3; D ambiguous. The germline V gene has CDR1 SGHAT and CDR2 FQNNGV. The V gene lost 6 bases and the J gene lost 0 bases, with 13 bases spanning the gap. This CDR3 is 15 amino acids long. The CDR3 here is CASSTEARSTDTQYF. The CDR3 region has the DNA TGTGCCAGCAGTACAGAGGCGCGGAGCACAGATACGCAGTATTTT.

In this sample, this clonotype turned up a few times. The genes are TRBV20-1 and TRBJ2-5, with 12 bases identical to TRBD1. Germline loops: CDR1 DFQATT, CDR2 SNEGSKA (reference sequence). Trimming removed 8 bases from V and 4 bases from J; junction bases left unmatched: 11. There are 15 residues in the CDR3. The DNA of the CDR3 is TGCAGTACAAAACCAGGGACAGGGGGCTTAGAGACCCAGTACTTC. It yields the protein CSTKPGTGGLETQYF.

The chain combines TRBV20-1 with TRBJ1-1, with D unresolved. V was cut by 6 bases and J by 4 bases, with 18 bases left in between. The CDR3 sequence is 14 residues long. CDR1 and CDR2 from the germline V gene are DFQATT and SNEGSKA (reference sequence). CDR3 loop: CSALRARALTEAFF. As DNA, the CDR3 is TGCAGTGCCCTCCGAGCGAGGGCCCTCACTGAAGCTTTCTTT.

This rearrangement joins TRBV6-2 or TRBV6-3 to TRBJ2-3, with D perhaps TRBD1 (6 bases). Between the trimmed V and J ends, which lost 0 bases and 6 bases, there was a span of 25 bases. The CDR3 length is 19 residues. Germline V gives CDR1 MNHEY, CDR2 SVGEGT. CDR3 loop: CASSYSDPRQGPPWDTQYF. For the CDR3, the DNA is TGTGCCAGCAGTTACTCGGACCCTAGGCAGGGGCCCCCGTGGGATACGCAGTATTTT.

V gene TRBV6-1 combines with J gene TRBJ2-7; tentative D call: TRBD2 (5 bases). The CDR3 sequence is 13 residues long. V lost 5 bases and J lost 7, with 15 bases in between. Germline loops: CDR1 MNHNS, CDR2 SASEGT. CDR3 loop: CASSRNRESEQYF. CDR3 nucleotide sequence: TGTGCCAGCAGTCGTAACCGGGAATCAGAGCAGTACTTC.

The genes are TRBV5-1 and TRBJ2-4; D ambiguous. Germline loops: CDR1 SGHRS, CDR2 YFSETQ. Between the trimmed V and J ends, which lost 0 bases and 3 bases, there was a span of 16 bases. The length of the CDR3 is 17 residues. CDR3 protein: CASSLEARGSVKNIQYF. The CDR3 DNA reads TGCGCCAGCAGCTTGGAGGCCCGAGGTAGTGTCAAAAACATTCAGTACTTC.